The 30 T cell receptor beta chains in this list originate from one sample, sequenced in a study of blood T cells in healthy people across ages. PCR was performed a second time for about 6 to 12 cycles using a sample-barcoded 5' primer and a J-beta primer mix. TCRdb called the 5' RACE reads again in MiXCR, with one record for every CDR3 protein. The sample holds approximately 1,100,000 distinct CDR3 sequences, 45% seen once. The sequencing sample was made of blood. Receptors were obtained from a woman aged 55-69 years in good health.

The CDR3 nucleotides read TGTGCCAGCGGGGGAGGAGGGAGCCTCTACGAGCAGTACTTC. Protein: CASGGGGSLYEQYF. This chain links TRBV28 with TRBJ2-7; perhaps TRBD2 as D (6 bases). The CDR3 extends over 14 amino acids. Germline CDR1 reads MDHEN; CDR2 reads SYDVKM. Trimming left V 8 bases short and J 3 bases short, with 17 bases between.

CDR3 sequence reads: CASSLDLMHITDTQYF. Written as DNA, the CDR3 is TGTGCCAGCAGCTTAGATCTAATGCACATCACAGATACGCAGTATTTT. The J gene is TRBJ2-3, the V gene TRBV7-8; D uncertain. This CDR3 spans 16 amino acids. V gave up 1 base and J gave up 2 bases, with 13 bases separating them. Per germline, CDR1 SGHVS and CDR2 FQNEAQ.

The genes are TRBV20-1 and TRBJ2-6, with D maybe TRBD1 (6 bases). Germline V CDR1 and CDR2: DFQATT, SNEGSKA (reference sequence). The CDR3 contains 14 residues. Trimming removed 3 bases from V and 4 bases from J, with 10 bases in between. The CDR3 loop is CSASAGVGANVLTF. The CDR3 nucleotides are TGCAGTGCTAGTGCAGGGGTCGGGGCCAACGTCCTGACTTTC.

J is TRBJ2-7 and V is TRBV7-3, with D possibly TRBD2 on 6 matching bases. Germline lookup yields CDR1 SGHTA and CDR2 FQGTGA. The V gene lost 5 bases and the J gene lost 2 bases, with 16 bases spanning the gap. This CDR3 region has 15 residues. The CDR3 loop is CASSQTAGSTYEQYF. DNA of the CDR3: TGTGCCAGCAGCCAAACTGCGGGATCAACCTACGAGCAGTACTTC.

This clonotype was seen only a few times. V gene TRBV29-1 combines with J gene TRBJ2-7; 7 positions agree with TRBD2. CDR1 and CDR2 (germline): SQVTM, ANQGSEA. This CDR3 spans 14 amino acids. With V trimmed by 4 bases and J by 1 base, 7 bases remained unmatched. The CDR3 region has the DNA TGCAGCGTTGGGGGCCCCGGGGGGTCCTACGAGCAGTACTTC. Amino acid sequence: CSVGGPGGSYEQYF.

This clonotype was seen repeatedly, ten times or more. The chain combines TRBV11-2 with TRBJ2-3; TRBD2 matches 7 bases. The V gene end was trimmed by 2 bases and the J gene end by 3 bases; junction bases not matched to a gene: 8. CDR1 is SGHAT and CDR2 is FQNNGV in the germline V gene. CDR3 size: 16 residues. In DNA form, the CDR3 reads TGTGCCAGCAGCTTAAGTGGGAGGGGAGGGACAGATACGCAGTATTTT. Its translation: CASSLSGRGGTDTQYF.

The CDR3: CSARLAVNNEQFF. The DNA for the CDR3 is TGCAGTGCCAGACTAGCGGTGAACAATGAGCAGTTCTTC. The chain couples TRBV20-1 to TRBJ2-1; 9 positions agree with TRBD2. The CDR3 runs to 13 residues. Germline CDR1 is DFQATT and CDR2 is SNEGSKA (reference sequence). J was trimmed by 5 bases and V by 6 bases; bases with no gene match: 5.

The chain recombines TRBV28 with TRBJ2-2; a possible D gene is TRBD1 (5 bases). Germline CDR1 is MDHEN and CDR2 is SYDVKM. This CDR3 region has 13 residues. V shed 5 bases and J shed 4 bases, with 8 bases lying between them. The CDR3 DNA sequence: TGTGCCAGCAGTATTACAGGCACCGGGGAGCTGTTTTTT. Its protein is CASSITGTGELFF.

This clonotype showed up just a few times. The V and J genes are TRBV20-1 and TRBJ2-7; TRBD2 aligns across 7 bases. Trimming at V came to 6 bases and at J to 2 bases, leaving 7 bases not matched to a gene. CDR3 length: 13 amino acids. Germline V gene data show CDR1 as DFQATT and CDR2 as SNEGSKA (reference sequence). The CDR3 bases are TGCAGTGCGTCCACTAGCGACACCTACGAGCAGTACTTC. Encoded protein: CSASTSDTYEQYF.

In this sample, this clonotype turned up a few times. The chain joins TRBV28 to TRBJ2-1; D is possibly TRBD2 (6 bases). CDR3 length: 13 amino acids. Germline-derived CDR1 and CDR2 are MDHEN and SYDVKM. V lost 2 bases, J lost 10 bases, and 12 bases lay in between. The CDR3 loop is CASSLGDLSEQFF. DNA of the CDR3: TGTGCCAGCAGTTTAGGGGACTTGTCCGAGCAGTTCTTC.

V is TRBV5-1 and J is TRBJ2-3; TRBD2 might be the D (6 bases). The CDR3 sequence is 15 residues long. The germline V gene encodes CDR1 SGHRS and CDR2 YFSETQ. Trimming removed 2 bases from V and 4 bases from J, with 14 bases in between. In DNA form, the CDR3 reads TGCGCCAGCAGCTTAGAGGGAGGAATGGCAGATACGCAGTATTTT. Its protein product is CASSLEGGMADTQYF. Variable domain in full (rest from reference TRBV5-1 and TRBJ2-3): KAGVTQTPRYLIKTRGQQVTLSCSPISGHRSVSWYQQTPGQGLQFLFEYFSETQRNKGNFPGRFSGRQFSNSRSEMNVSTLELGDSALYLCASSLEGGMADTQYFGPGTRLTVL.

V usage is TRBV7-8 and J usage is TRBJ2-7, with 7 positions matching TRBD1. The CDR3 has 17 amino acids. V lost 5 bases, J lost 1 base, and 14 bases stayed unmatched. Per germline, CDR1 SGHVS and CDR2 FQNEAQ. CDR3 sequence (DNA): TGTGCCAGCAGCGCAGGACAGGCGGGTTGGCAATCCTACGAGCAGTACTTC. Its translation: CASSAGQAGWQSYEQYF.

V and J are TRBV7-9 and TRBJ2-7; 9 bases agree with TRBD1. V dropped 4 bases and J dropped 7; count of bases not matched to a gene: 11. Germline V gene data show CDR1 as SEHNR and CDR2 as FQNEAQ (reference sequence). The CDR3 runs to 15 residues. CDR3 protein: CASSSQGARAVEQYF. The CDR3 coding sequence is TGTGCCAGCAGCTCACAGGGGGCCAGGGCGGTAGAGCAGTACTTC.

The chain carries TRBV14 and TRBJ2-1; the D gene is possibly TRBD1 (5 bases). Germline lookup yields CDR1 SGHDN and CDR2 FVKESK. With 2 bases removed from V and 5 bases from J, the gap between germline ends came to 13 bases. The CDR3 is 15 amino acids. The CDR3 nucleotides read TGTGCCAGCAGCCAAAGGGAAGGGGTAAACAATGAGCAGTTCTTC. Protein sequence: CASSQREGVNNEQFF.

There are a few counts of this clonotype. A read error may account for a junction end that differs from germline. The rearrangement joins TRBV15 to TRBJ2-7; TRBD2 might be the D (5 bases). CDR3 size: 12 residues. Germline assignment: CDR1 LNHNV and CDR2 YYDKDF (reference sequence). The CDR3 loop reads CAASRRGYEQYF. CDR3 DNA sequence: TGTGCCGCCAGCCGACGGGGTTACGAGCAGTACTTC.

CDR3 residues: CASSVGPLEAFF. CDR3 nucleotides: TGTGCCAGCAGCGTAGGTCCGCTTGAAGCTTTCTTT. The V gene is TRBV7-9, the J gene TRBJ1-1; the D is unclear. This CDR3 region has 12 residues. Germline CDR1 reads SEHNR; CDR2 reads FQNEAQ (reference sequence). Trimming took 5 bases from V and 7 from J, leaving 11 bases between them. Full variable domain (rest looked up from reference TRBV7-9 and TRBJ1-1): DTGVSQNPRHKITKRGQNVTFRCDPISEHNRLYWYRQTLGQGPEFLTYFQNEAQLEKSRLLSDRFSAERPKGSFSTLEIQRTEQGDSAMYLCASSVGPLEAFFGQGTRLTVV.

This clonotype was observed at least ten times. The chain joins TRBV7-2 to TRBJ2-7, with 10 nucleotides matching TRBD1. V lost 5 bases to trimming and J lost 3 bases; unmatched junction nucleotides: 7. This CDR3 region has 15 residues. The V gene's germline CDR1 is SGHTA and CDR2 FQGNSA. In DNA form, the CDR3 reads TGTGCCAGCAGCCCCCTAGGGACAGGGGTCTACGAGCAGTACTTC. Its translation: CASSPLGTGVYEQYF.

The CDR3: CASSESRGEGGYTF. CDR3 sequence (DNA): TGTGCCAGCAGTGAATCAAGGGGAGAGGGAGGCTACACCTTC. The chain is built from TRBV25-1 and TRBJ1-2; the D gene is possibly TRBD1 (5 bases). The CDR3 has 14 amino acids. Deletions cut 1 base from V and 8 bases from J, with 14 bases between. CDR1 is MGHDK and CDR2 is SYGVNS in the germline V gene.

The chain joins TRBV12-3 or TRBV12-4 to TRBJ2-3; D is possibly TRBD1 (6 bases). V gave up 4 bases and J gave up 2 bases, with 10 bases separating them. The CDR3 is 14 amino acids. CDR3 sequence: CASSSPGDTDTQYF. For the CDR3, the DNA is TGTGCCAGCAGTTCCCCAGGGGACACAGATACGCAGTATTTT.

This clonotype was seen ten or more times. V and J are TRBV7-9 and TRBJ2-7; 12 nucleotides agree with TRBD2. Germline assignment: CDR1 SEHNR and CDR2 FQNEAQ (reference sequence). V lost 3 bases and J lost 6; bases outside the gene matches: 6. The CDR3 extends over 15 amino acids. CDR3 coding DNA: TGTGCCAGCAGCTTTCTAGCGGGAGGGCCGGGCGAGCAGTACTTC. Its translation: CASSFLAGGPGEQYF.

The rearrangement joins TRBV14 to TRBJ2-7; 11 bases are shared with TRBD2. Per germline, CDR1 SGHDN and CDR2 FVKESK. J gave up 6 bases and V 3 bases, and 7 bases lay outside the gene matches. This CDR3 spans 15 amino acids. In nucleotides, the CDR3 is TGTGCCAGCAGCCACCGACTAGCGGGACCCTCCGAGCAGTACTTC. This sequence encodes CASSHRLAGPSEQYF.

The rearrangement uses TRBV4-1 and TRBJ2-1; a weak D match, TRBD1 (5 bases). V lost 0 bases and J 2 bases, leaving 11 bases between the germline ends. Germline loops: CDR1 MGHRA, CDR2 YSYEKL. The CDR3 spans 16 residues. The CDR3 DNA follows: TGCGCCAGCAGCCAAGAGGGCAGGGCCACCTACAATGAGCAGTTCTTC. Translated, it gives CASSQEGRATYNEQFF.

CDR3 region: CASRETSGSSYEQYF. CDR3 nucleotide sequence: TGTGCCAGCAGGGAGACTAGCGGGAGCTCCTACGAGCAGTACTTC. The chain joins TRBV13 to TRBJ2-7; 12 bases agree with TRBD2. This CDR3 comprises 15 residues. Germline V gene data show CDR1 as PRHDT and CDR2 as FYEKMQ (reference sequence). The junction had 3 bases not matched to a gene; V was cut back by 6 bases and J by 0 bases.

This clonotype was detected ten times or more. V and J are TRBV27 and TRBJ2-3, with TRBD2 matching 10 bases. CDR3 length: 15 residues. Germline CDR1 and CDR2: MNHEY and SMNVEV (reference sequence). J was trimmed by 6 bases and V by 7 bases; bases with no gene match: 10. CDR3: CASTPLAGVMDTQYF. As DNA, the CDR3 is TGTGCCAGCACCCCTCTAGCGGGAGTGATGGATACGCAGTATTTT.

This clonotype turned up a few times. This chain links TRBV12-3 or TRBV12-4 with TRBJ1-1; D unclear. Trimming took off 5 bases at V and 0 bases at J, with 7 bases between the two ends. There are 13 residues in the CDR3. In DNA form, the CDR3 reads TGTGCCAGCAGTACTGGGGTGAACACTGAAGCTTTCTTT. It codes for CASSTGVNTEAFF.

The chain recombines TRBV6-4 with TRBJ2-2, with 7 nucleotides matching TRBD1. The CDR3 contains 15 residues. Germline CDR1 reads MRHNA; CDR2 reads SNTAGT. V was pared by 2 bases and J by 3 bases, with 3 bases of the junction left unmatched. The CDR3 here is CASSDGDSYTGELFF. DNA for the CDR3: TGTGCCAGCAGTGACGGGGACAGTTACACCGGGGAGCTGTTTTTT.

The chain is built from TRBV5-1 and TRBJ2-6, with D maybe TRBD1 (5 bases). The germline V and J ends were trimmed by 8 bases and 2 bases, with 8 bases remaining between them. The germline CDR1 and CDR2 sequences are SGHRS and YFSETQ. CDR3 size: 13 residues. The chain's CDR3 is CASKGTGANVLTF. The CDR3 DNA reads TGCGCCAGTAAGGGGACTGGGGCCAACGTCCTGACTTTC. Supplemented by reference TRBV5-1 and TRBJ2-6, the full variable domain reads KAGVTQTPRYLIKTRGQQVTLSCSPISGHRSVSWYQQTPGQGLQFLFEYFSETQRNKGNFPGRFSGRQFSNSRSEMNVSTLELGDSALYLCASKGTGANVLTFGAGSRLTVL.

V and J are TRBV2 and TRBJ2-4; D unclear. V was trimmed by 0 bases and J by 0 bases, leaving 18 bases between them. This CDR3 has 19 amino acids. Germline lookup yields CDR1 SNHLY and CDR2 FYNNEI. The CDR3 is CASSEADMGFILAKNIQYF. The CDR3 bases are TGTGCCAGCAGTGAAGCGGATATGGGGTTTATACTAGCCAAAAACATTCAGTACTTC.

The chain uses TRBV20-1 and TRBJ2-7, with a tentative D call TRBD1 (5 bases). The ends were cut back, 5 bases at V and 1 base at J, with 9 bases in the middle. CDR1 and CDR2 (germline): DFQATT, SNEGSKA (reference sequence). This CDR3 is 12 amino acids long. In nucleotides, the CDR3 is TGCAGTGCTCAGGGTGGGTCCTACGAGCAGTACTTC. It specifies CSAQGGSYEQYF.

The chain links TRBV7-6 to TRBJ2-1; 10 bases align to TRBD2. Germline V CDR1 and CDR2: SGHVS, FNYEAQ. Losses at the gene ends were 7 bases for V and 4 bases for J; bases not matched to a gene: 7. The CDR3 loop spans 15 amino acids. The CDR3, as DNA: TGTGCCAGCAACCCAGCGGGAGGGGGGTACAATGAGCAGTTCTTC. It specifies CASNPAGGGYNEQFF.